Listed below are T cell receptor beta chains from one sample, sequenced in a study of Graves' ophthalmopathy and Graves' hyperthyroidism. TCRdb called the multiplex PCR reads again in MiXCR, with one record for every CDR3 protein. The repertoire has approximately 1.2 million distinct CDR3 sequences, approximately 35% of them found once; the top ten carry approximately 10%. The sample comprised peripheral blood or thyroid tissue (not recorded which). The receptor set was obtained from an adult man with Graves' hyperthyroidism. The CDR3 runs from the conserved cysteine through the conserved F or W. A D gene is named only where the DNA matches it firmly. Not every row has a clone size; where given, it reads once, few, many or a size class.

TRBV10-2	TRBJ2-7	many	.	CASSEWGFSYEQYF	TGCGCCAGCAGTGAGTGGGGGTTCTCCTACGAGCAGTACTTC
TRBV2	TRBJ2-2	.	.	CASSYLGGSPGELFF	TGTGCCAGCAGTTACCTCGGGGGTAGTCCCGGGGAGCTGTTTTTT
TRBV20-1	TRBJ1-5	many	TRBD1	CSARPEGARSNQPQHF	TGCAGTGCTAGGCCCGAGGGGGCACGCAGCAATCAGCCCCAGCATTTT
TRBV29-1	TRBJ2-2	.	.	CSAEGLSGELFF	TGCAGCGCTGAAGGACTGAGCGGGGAGCTGTTTTTT
TRBV11-2	TRBJ1-5	few	.	CASSQHTSGDQPQHF	TGTGCCAGCAGCCAACACACATCGGGAGATCAGCCCCAGCATTTT
TRBV5-4	TRBJ2-7	many	TRBD1	CASSLVGQGSYEQYF	TGTGCCAGCAGCTTGGTAGGACAGGGCTCCTACGAGCAGTACTTC
TRBV5-1	TRBJ2-6	many	TRBD1	CASSVQGTGANVLTF	TGCGCCAGCAGCGTACAGGGGACCGGGGCCAACGTCCTGACTTTC
TRBV10-3	TRBJ2-3	.	TRBD2	CAISRLGNSGGTDTQYF	TGTGCCATCAGCCGCCTAGGGAATAGCGGGGGGACAGATACGCAGTATTTT
TRBV11-2	TRBJ2-5	many	TRBD1	CASSPTGARETQYF	TGTGCCAGCAGCCCGACAGGGGCGCGGGAGACCCAGTACTTC
TRBV7-2	TRBJ2-7	.	.	CASNQWRGSAEQYF	TGTGCCAGCAACCAGTGGAGGGGGTCGGCCGAGCAGTACTTC
TRBV7-2	TRBJ2-1	few	.	CASSFPDYEQFF	TGTGCCAGCAGCTTCCCGGACTATGAGCAGTTCTTC
TRBV20-1	TRBJ2-7	many	TRBD2	CSAGTSTYEQYF	TGCAGTGCGGGGACTAGCACCTACGAGCAGTACTTC
TRBV9	TRBJ2-7	few	TRBD2	CASSPGEGWSEQYF	TGTGCCAGCAGCCCCGGGGAGGGGTGGTCTGAGCAGTACTTC
TRBV7-8	TRBJ1-5	many	.	CASSLAHYSNQPQHF	TGTGCCAGCAGCTTAGCCCATTATAGCAATCAGCCCCAGCATTTT
TRBV29-1	TRBJ2-7	.	TRBD2	CSVDGGRASYEQYF	TGCAGCGTTGATGGCGGGAGGGCCTCCTACGAGCAGTACTTC
TRBV10-3	TRBJ2-6	.	TRBD1	CAIATGAYVLTF	TGTGCCATCGCAACAGGGGCCTACGTCCTGACTTTC
TRBV2	TRBJ2-6	many	.	CASEGWSRSGANVLTF	TGTGCCAGTGAAGGGTGGTCGAGGTCTGGGGCCAACGTCCTGACTTTC
TRBV6-5	TRBJ2-2	.	.	CASSYSARPTGELFF	TGTGCCAGCAGTTACTCTGCAAGGCCCACCGGGGAGCTGTTTTTT
TRBV19	TRBJ1-5	many	TRBD1	CASSIDGTGRNQPQHF	TGTGCCAGTAGTATAGACGGGACAGGGAGGAATCAGCCCCAGCATTTT
TRBV20-1	TRBJ1-4	.	TRBD1	CSARDFGTGSYEKLFF	TGCAGTGCTAGAGATTTCGGGACAGGGTCGTACGAAAAACTGTTTTTT
TRBV25-1	TRBJ1-5	few	.	CASSDPYSNQPQHF	TGTGCCAGCAGTGACCCTTATAGCAATCAGCCCCAGCATTTT
TRBV5-1	TRBJ2-7	many	.	CASSPPTSSYEQYF	TGCGCCAGCAGCCCCCCCACTAGCTCCTACGAGCAGTACTTC
TRBV7-9	TRBJ2-2	.	.	CASYTGELFF	TGTGCCAGCTACACCGGGGAGCTGTTTTTT
TRBV20-1	TRBJ1-6	many	TRBD1	CSATTGDSPLHF	TGCAGTGCAACAACAGGGGATTCACCCCTCCACTTT
TRBV6-2/TRBV6-3	TRBJ2-7	few	.	CASREELARASEQYF	TGTGCCAGCAGGGAAGAGCTAGCGCGGGCTTCCGAGCAGTACTTC
TRBV5-5	TRBJ1-3	.	.	CASSQAAGAPNTIYF	TGTGCCAGCAGCCAAGCGGCGGGGGCGCCGAACACCATATATTTT
TRBV5-1	TRBJ1-2	many	.	CASSLQKGYGYTF	TGCGCCAGCAGCTTGCAGAAAGGCTATGGCTACACCTTC
TRBV7-2	TRBJ1-3	.	TRBD1	CASSSATGFGNTIYF	TGTGCCAGCAGCTCGGCGACAGGGTTCGGAAACACCATATATTTT
TRBV4-1	TRBJ2-5	few	.	CASSQEGGGKTQYF	TGCGCCAGCAGCCAAGAAGGTGGGGGGAAGACCCAGTACTTC
TRBV6-5	TRBJ2-5	few	TRBD2	CASSYGGAGGQETQYF	TGTGCCAGCAGTTACGGGGGCGCGGGGGGACAAGAGACCCAGTACTTC
TRBV4-3	TRBJ1-5	few	.	CASSQVQEHSNQPQHF	TGCGCCAGCAGCCAAGTACAGGAGCATAGCAATCAGCCCCAGCATTTT
TRBV7-9	TRBJ1-1	.	TRBD1	CAISRQDRSYTEAFF	TGTGCCATCAGTCGACAGGACAGGAGCTACACTGAAGCTTTCTTT
TRBV12-3/TRBV12-4	TRBJ1-1	.	.	CASSLDGVGMNTEAFF	TGTGCCAGCAGTTTGGATGGAGTGGGAATGAACACTGAAGCTTTCTTT
TRBV7-9	TRBJ2-6	many	TRBD1	CASSGGQADSGANVLTF	TGTGCCAGCAGCGGGGGACAGGCAGACTCTGGGGCCAACGTCCTGACTTTC
TRBV9	TRBJ2-5	.	TRBD2	CASSVGGGLSGETQYF	TGTGCCAGCAGCGTAGGGGGGGGACTTTCCGGGGAGACCCAGTACTTC
TRBV2	TRBJ2-7	many	.	CASSDDGASYEQYF	TGTGCCAGCAGTGACGACGGGGCTAGCTACGAGCAGTACTTC
TRBV11-2	TRBJ2-6	many	.	CASSFAGLRTGANVLTF	TGTGCCAGCAGCTTTGCGGGACTTCGAACTGGGGCCAACGTCCTGACTTTC
TRBV6-6	TRBJ1-2	.	.	CASSSHPGTTCDYTF	TGTGCCAGCAGTTCCCACCCCGGGACAACTTGCGACTACACCTTC
TRBV29-1	TRBJ1-2	.	.	CSVAPGGSYTF	TGCAGCGTTGCCCCGGGAGGAAGCTACACCTTC
TRBV5-8	TRBJ2-7	.	.	CASSLEVGAYEQYF	TGTGCCAGCAGCTTGGAAGTAGGGGCCTACGAGCAGTACTTC